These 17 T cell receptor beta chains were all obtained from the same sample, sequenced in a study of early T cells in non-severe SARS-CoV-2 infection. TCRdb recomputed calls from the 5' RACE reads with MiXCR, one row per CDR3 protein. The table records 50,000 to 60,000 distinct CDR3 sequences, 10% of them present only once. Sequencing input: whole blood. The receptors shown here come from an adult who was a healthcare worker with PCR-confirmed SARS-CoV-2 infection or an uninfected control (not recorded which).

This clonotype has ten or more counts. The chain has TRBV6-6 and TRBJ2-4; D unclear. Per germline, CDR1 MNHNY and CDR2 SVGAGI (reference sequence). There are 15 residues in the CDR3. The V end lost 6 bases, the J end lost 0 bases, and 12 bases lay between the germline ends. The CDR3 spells CASSLTGLAKNIQYF. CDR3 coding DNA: TGTGCCAGCAGCCTCACCGGTCTAGCCAAAAACATTCAGTACTTC.

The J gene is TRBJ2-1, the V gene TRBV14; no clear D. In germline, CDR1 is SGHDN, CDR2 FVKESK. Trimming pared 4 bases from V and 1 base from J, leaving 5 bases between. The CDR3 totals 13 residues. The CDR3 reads CASSRVSYNEQFF. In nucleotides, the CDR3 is TGTGCCAGCAGCCGAGTATCCTACAATGAGCAGTTCTTC.

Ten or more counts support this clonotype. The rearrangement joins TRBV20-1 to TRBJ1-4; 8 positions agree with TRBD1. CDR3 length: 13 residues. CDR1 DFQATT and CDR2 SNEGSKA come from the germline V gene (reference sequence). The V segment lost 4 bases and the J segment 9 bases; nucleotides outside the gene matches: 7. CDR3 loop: CSANQGAQKKLFF. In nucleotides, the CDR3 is TGCAGTGCTAATCAGGGGGCGCAAAAAAAACTGTTTTTT.

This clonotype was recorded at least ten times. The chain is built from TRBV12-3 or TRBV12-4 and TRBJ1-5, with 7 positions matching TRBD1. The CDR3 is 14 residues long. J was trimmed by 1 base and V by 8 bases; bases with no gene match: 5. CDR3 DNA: TGTGCCAGCGGATTGACAGGGAGCAATCAGCCCCAGCATTTT. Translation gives CASGLTGSNQPQHF.

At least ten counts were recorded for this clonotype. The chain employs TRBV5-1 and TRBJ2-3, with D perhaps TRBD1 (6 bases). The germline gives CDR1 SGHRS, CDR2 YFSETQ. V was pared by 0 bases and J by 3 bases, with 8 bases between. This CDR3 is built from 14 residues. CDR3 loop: CASSLAQGTDTQYF. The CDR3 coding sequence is TGCGCCAGCAGCTTGGCACAGGGAACAGATACGCAGTATTTT.

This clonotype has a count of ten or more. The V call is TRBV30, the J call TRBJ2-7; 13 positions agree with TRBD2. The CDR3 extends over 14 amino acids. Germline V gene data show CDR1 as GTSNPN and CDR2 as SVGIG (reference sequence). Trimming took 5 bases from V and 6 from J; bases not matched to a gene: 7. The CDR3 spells CAWGGLAGPSEQYF. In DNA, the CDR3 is TGTGCCTGGGGGGGACTAGCGGGACCCAGCGAGCAGTACTTC.

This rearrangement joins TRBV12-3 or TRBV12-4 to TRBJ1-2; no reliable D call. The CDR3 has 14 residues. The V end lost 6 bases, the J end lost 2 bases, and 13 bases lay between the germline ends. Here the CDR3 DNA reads TGTGCCAGCAGCCTACGTCTGGGGAACTATGGCTACACCTTC. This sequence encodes CASSLRLGNYGYTF.

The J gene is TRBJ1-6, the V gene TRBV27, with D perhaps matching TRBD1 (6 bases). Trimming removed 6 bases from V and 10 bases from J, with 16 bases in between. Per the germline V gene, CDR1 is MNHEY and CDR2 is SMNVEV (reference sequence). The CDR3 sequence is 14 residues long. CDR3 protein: CASRSRGQGSPLHF. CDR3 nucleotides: TGTGCCAGCAGGTCCAGGGGTCAAGGATCACCCCTCCACTTT.

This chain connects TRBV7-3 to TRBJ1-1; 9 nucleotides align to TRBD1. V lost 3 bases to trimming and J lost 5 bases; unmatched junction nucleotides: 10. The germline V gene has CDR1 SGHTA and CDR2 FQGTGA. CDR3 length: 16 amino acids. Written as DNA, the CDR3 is TGTGCCAGCAGCTTGAACACCGGGACAGGGAGAACTGAAGCTTTCTTT. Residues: CASSLNTGTGRTEAFF. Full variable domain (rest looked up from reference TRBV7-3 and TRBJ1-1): GAGVSQTPSNKVTEKGKYVELRCDPISGHTALYWYRQSLGQGPEFLIYFQGTGAADDSGLPNDRFFAVRPEGSVSTLKIQRTERGDSAVYLCASSLNTGTGRTEAFFGQGTRLTVV.

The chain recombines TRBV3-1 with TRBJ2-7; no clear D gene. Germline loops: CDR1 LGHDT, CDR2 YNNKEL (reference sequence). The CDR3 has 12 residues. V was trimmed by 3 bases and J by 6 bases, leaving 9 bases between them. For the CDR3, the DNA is TGTGCCAGCAGCCAGTCCCCCCGCGAGCAGTACTTC. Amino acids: CASSQSPREQYF.

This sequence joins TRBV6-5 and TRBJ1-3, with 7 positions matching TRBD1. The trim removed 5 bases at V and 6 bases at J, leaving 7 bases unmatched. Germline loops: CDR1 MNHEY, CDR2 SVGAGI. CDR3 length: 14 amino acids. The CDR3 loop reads CASSTRQGANTIYF. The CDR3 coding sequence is TGTGCCAGCAGTACCCGACAGGGAGCAAACACCATATATTTT.

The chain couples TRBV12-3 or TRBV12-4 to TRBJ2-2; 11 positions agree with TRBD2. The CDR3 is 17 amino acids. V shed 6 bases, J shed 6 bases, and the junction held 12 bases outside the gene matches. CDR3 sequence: CASSFLSGRAVAGELFF. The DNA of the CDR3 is TGTGCCAGCAGCTTCCTTAGCGGGAGGGCCGTGGCCGGGGAGCTGTTTTTT.

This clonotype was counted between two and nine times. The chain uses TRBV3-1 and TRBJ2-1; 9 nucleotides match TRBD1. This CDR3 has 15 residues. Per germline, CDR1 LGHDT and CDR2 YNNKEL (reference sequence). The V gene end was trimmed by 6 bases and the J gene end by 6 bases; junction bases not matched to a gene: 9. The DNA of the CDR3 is TGTGCCAGCAGACCCCCGGACAGGGGTAGCAATGAGCAGTTCTTC. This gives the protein CASRPPDRGSNEQFF.

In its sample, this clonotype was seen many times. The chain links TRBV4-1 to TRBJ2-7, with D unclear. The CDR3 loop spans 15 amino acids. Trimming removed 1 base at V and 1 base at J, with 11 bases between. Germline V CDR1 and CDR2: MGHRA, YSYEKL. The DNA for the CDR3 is TGCGCCAGCAGCCAAGTCTCGGCCAGTTCCTACGAGCAGTACTTC. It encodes CASSQVSASSYEQYF.

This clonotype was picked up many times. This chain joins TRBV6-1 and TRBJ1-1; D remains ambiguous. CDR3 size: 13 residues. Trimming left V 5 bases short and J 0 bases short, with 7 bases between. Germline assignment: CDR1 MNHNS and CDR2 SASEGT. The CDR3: CASSFELNTEAFF. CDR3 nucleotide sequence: TGTGCCAGCAGTTTCGAGTTGAACACTGAAGCTTTCTTT.

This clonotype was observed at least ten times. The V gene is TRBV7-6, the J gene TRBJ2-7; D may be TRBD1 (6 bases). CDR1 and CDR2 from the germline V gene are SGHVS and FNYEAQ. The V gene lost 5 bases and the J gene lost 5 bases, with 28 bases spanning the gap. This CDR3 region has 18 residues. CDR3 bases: TGTGCCAGCAGCCTAAGGACCCCCCGGGCAGGGGTTAAGGACGAGCAGTACTTC. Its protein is CASSLRTPRAGVKDEQYF.

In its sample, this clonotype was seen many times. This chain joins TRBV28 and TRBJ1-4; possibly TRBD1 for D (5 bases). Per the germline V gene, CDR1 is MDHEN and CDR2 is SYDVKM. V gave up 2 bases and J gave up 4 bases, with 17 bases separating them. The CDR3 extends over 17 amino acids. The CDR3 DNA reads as TGTGCCAGCAGTTTAGGCGGGTACGGGACCGATAATGAAAAACTGTTTTTT. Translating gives CASSLGGYGTDNEKLFF.